This TCR beta chain appears in the sequencing data of a study of shared clonotypes between healthy human individuals. The method was immunoSEQ multiplex PCR; TCRdb's version includes in-frame clones alone and lacks a portion of them. Among some 2.3 million clones, 85% to 95% were seen once, and the ten largest hold about 0.41%. There are 14 residues in the CDR3. The J segment lost 4 bases and the V segment lost 3 bases, leaving 3 bases of the junction unmatched. Per the germline V gene, CDR1 is MNHEY and CDR2 is SVGAGI. The chain uses TRBV6-5 and TRBJ1-3; 7 nucleotides agree with TRBD1. This TCR came from a man younger than 35 in good health. Some clones in this sample may be carry-over from other donors' samples. Sequenced: naive CD4+ T cells from PBMCs. The subset denotes: CD45RA+ positively selected. The CDR3 spells CASSYQTGGNTIYF. DNA of the CDR3: TGTGCCAGCAGTTATCAGACAGGGGGAAACACCATATATTTT.